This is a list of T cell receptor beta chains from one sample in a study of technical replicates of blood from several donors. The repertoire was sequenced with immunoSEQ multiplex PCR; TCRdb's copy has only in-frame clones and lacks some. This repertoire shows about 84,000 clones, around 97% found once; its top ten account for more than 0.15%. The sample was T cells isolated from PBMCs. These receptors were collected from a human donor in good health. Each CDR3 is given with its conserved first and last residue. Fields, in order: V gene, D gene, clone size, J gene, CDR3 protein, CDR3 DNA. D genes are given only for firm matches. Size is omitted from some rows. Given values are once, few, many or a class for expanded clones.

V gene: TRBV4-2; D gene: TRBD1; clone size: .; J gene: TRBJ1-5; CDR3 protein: CASSRGGQGGMQPQHF; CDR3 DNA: TGTGCCAGCAGCCGAGGTGGACAGGGAGGGATGCAGCCCCAGCATTTT
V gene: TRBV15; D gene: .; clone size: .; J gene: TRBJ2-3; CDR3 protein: CATRPSGSDTQYF; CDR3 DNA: TGTGCCACCCGCCCTAGTGGTTCAGATACGCAGTATTTT
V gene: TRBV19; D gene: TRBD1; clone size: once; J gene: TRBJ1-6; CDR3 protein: CASERSQGDSPLHF; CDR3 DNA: TGTGCCAGTGAACGCAGCCAGGGGGATTCACCCCTCCACTTT
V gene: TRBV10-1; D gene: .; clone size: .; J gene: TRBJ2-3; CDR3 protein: CASSRRRDRTTDTQYF; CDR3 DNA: TGCGCCAGCAGCCGAAGGCGGGACAGAACCACAGATACGCAGTATTTT
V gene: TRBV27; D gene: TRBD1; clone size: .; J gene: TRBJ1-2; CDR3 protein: CASSPGTGGGYGYTF; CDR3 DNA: TGTGCCAGCAGTCCGGGGACAGGGGGTGGTTATGGCTACACCTTC
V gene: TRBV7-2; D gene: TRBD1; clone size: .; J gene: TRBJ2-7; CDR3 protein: CASSLPRGTAYEQYF; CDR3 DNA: TGTGCCAGCAGCTTACCCCGAGGGACAGCCTACGAGCAGTACTTC
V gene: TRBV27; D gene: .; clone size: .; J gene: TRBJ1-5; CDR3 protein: CASSLSRSNQPQHF; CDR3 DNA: TGTGCCAGCAGTTTATCCAGGAGCAATCAGCCCCAGCATTTT
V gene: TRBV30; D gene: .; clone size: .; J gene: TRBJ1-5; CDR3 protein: CAWTGRTLNQPQHF; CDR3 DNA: TGTGCCTGGACGGGCAGGACTCTAAATCAGCCCCAGCATTTT
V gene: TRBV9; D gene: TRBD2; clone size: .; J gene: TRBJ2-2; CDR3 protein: CASSVRGGAAYTGELFF; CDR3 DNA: TGTGCCAGCAGCGTACGCGGGGGGGCCGCGTACACCGGGGAGCTGTTTTTT
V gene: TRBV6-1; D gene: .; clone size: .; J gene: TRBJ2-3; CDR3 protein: CASSGLPISTDTQYF; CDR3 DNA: TGTGCCAGCAGTGGGCTGCCGATTAGCACAGATACGCAGTATTTT
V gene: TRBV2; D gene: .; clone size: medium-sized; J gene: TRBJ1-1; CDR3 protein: CASSALLVSEAFF; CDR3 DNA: TGTGCCAGCAGTGCTCTCCTAGTCAGTGAAGCTTTCTTT
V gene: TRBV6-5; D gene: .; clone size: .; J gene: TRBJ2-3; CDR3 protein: CASSYRVGTDTQYF; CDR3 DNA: TGTGCCAGCAGTTACCGGGTTGGCACAGATACGCAGTATTTT
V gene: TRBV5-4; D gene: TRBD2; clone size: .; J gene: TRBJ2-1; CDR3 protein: CASRVSGMVPRNEQFF; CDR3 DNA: TGTGCCAGCAGGGTTAGCGGGATGGTCCCCCGCAATGAGCAGTTCTTC
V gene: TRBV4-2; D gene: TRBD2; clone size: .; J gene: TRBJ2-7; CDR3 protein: CASSQGSWTSGSYEQYF; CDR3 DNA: TGTGCCAGCAGCCAAGGGAGTTGGACTAGCGGGAGCTACGAGCAGTACTTC
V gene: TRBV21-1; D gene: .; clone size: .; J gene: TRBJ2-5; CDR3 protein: CASTTPMDRGQEETQYF; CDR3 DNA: TGTGCCAGCACCACGCCTATGGACAGGGGGCAAGAAGAGACCCAGTACTTC
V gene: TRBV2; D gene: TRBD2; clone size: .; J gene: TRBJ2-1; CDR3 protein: CASRVTSGTVYNEQFF; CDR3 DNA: TGTGCCAGCAGAGTAACTAGCGGGACGGTCTACAATGAGCAGTTCTTC
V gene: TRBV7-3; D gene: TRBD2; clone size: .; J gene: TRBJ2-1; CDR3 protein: CASSLTPTGTSGGAYNEQFF; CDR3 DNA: TGTGCCAGCAGCTTAACCCCCACCGGGACTAGCGGGGGGGCGTACAATGAGCAGTTCTTC
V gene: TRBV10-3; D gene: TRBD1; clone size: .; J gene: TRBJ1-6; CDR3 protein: CAISKKQGGQGTSPLHF; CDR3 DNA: TGTGCCATCAGCAAGAAGCAGGGGGGACAGGGGACCTCACCCCTCCACTTT
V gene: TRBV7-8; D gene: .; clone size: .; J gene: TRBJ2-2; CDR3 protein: CASSFLSGELFF; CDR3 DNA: TGTGCCAGCAGCTTTCTATCCGGGGAGCTGTTTTTT
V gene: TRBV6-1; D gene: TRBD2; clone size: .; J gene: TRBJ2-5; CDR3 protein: CATEEGLSSGETQYF; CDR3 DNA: TGTGCCACCGAGGAGGGACTATCCTCGGGAGAGACCCAGTACTTC
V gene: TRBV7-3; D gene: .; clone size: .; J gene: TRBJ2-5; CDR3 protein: CASSSSGVQETQYF; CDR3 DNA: TGTGCCAGCAGCTCTTCCGGGGTCCAAGAGACCCAGTACTTC
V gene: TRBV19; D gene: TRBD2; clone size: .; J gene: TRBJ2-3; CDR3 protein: CASSSGRNRGTDTQYF; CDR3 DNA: TGTGCCAGTAGCAGCGGGAGAAATAGGGGCACAGATACGCAGTATTTT
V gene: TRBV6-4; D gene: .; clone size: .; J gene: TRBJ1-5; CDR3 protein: CASSAGVPQHF; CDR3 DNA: TGTGCCAGCAGTGCCGGTGTGCCCCAGCATTTT
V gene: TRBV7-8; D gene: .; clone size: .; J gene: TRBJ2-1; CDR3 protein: CASSPRRVSNEQFF; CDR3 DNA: TGTGCCAGCAGCCCCCGGAGGGTCAGCAATGAGCAGTTCTTC
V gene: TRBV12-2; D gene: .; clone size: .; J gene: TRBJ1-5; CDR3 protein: CASRFGQGFGQPQHF; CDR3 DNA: TGTGCAAGTCGCTTCGGACAGGGCTTTGGGCAGCCCCAGCATTTT
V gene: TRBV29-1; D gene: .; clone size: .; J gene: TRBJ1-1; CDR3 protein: CSVDSYTEAFF; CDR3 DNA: TGCAGCGTTGACAGTTACACTGAAGCTTTCTTT
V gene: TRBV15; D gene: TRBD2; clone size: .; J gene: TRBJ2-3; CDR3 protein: CATGGGRAFTDTQYF; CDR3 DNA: TGTGCCACGGGGGGCGGGAGGGCCTTTACAGATACGCAGTATTTT
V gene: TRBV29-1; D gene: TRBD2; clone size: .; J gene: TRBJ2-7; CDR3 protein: CSVGGRMTYEQYF; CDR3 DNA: TGCAGCGTTGGCGGGAGGATGACCTACGAGCAGTACTTC
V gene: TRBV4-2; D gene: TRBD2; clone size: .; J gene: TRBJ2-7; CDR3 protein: CASSQDEAGGPYEQYF; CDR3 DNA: TGTGCCAGCAGCCAAGATGAAGCGGGGGGTCCCTACGAGCAGTACTTC